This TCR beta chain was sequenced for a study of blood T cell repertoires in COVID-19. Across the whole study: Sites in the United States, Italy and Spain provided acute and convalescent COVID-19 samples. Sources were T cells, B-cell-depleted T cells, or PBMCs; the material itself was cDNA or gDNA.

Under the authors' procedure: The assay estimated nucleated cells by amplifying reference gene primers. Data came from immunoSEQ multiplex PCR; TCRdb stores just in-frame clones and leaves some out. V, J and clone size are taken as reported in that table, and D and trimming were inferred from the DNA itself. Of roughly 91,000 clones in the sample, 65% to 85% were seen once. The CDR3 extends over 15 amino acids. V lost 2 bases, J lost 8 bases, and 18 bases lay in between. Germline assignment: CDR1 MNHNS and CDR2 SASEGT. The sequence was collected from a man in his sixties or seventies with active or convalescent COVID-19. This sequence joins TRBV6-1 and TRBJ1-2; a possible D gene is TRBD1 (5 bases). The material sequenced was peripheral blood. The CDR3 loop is CASSERGGDARGYTF. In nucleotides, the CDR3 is TGTGCCAGCAGTGAAAGGGGAGGGGACGCTAGAGGCTACACCTTC.